The entry below gives a single TCR beta chain sequence along with its context. Its antigen is not identified. Repertoires were generated with immunoSEQ multiplex PCR, while TCRdb's copy carries only in-frame clones and drops some. This table has approximately 1,500,000 clones, approximately 98% appearing once. The sample originates from a study of shared clonotypes between healthy human individuals. General study findings and limits: Estimated clonotype richness was generally higher in naive than memory subsets.

Sequencing input: naive CD4+ T cells sorted from blood. Noted subset: CD45RA+ positively selected. The origin of this receptor is a man in his thirties or forties in good health.

CDR3 amino acids: CASSLEGQTEAFF. The CDR3 coding sequence is TGCGCCAGCAGCTTGGAAGGTCAGACTGAAGCTTTCTTT. The chain recombines TRBV5-1 with TRBJ1-1; no clear D. V lost 0 bases to trimming and J lost 5 bases, with 8 bases between them. The CDR3 contains 13 residues. In germline, CDR1 is SGHRS, CDR2 YFSETQ.